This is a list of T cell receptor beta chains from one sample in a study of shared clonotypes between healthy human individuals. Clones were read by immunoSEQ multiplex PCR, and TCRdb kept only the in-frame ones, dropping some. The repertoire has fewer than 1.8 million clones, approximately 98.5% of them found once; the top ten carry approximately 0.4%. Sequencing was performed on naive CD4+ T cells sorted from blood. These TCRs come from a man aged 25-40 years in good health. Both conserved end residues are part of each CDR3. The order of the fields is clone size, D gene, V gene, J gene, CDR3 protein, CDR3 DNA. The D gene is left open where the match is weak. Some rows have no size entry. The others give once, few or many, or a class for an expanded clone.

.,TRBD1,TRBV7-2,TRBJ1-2,CASSAYGQGSNYGYTF,TGTGCCAGCAGCGCCTATGGACAGGGCTCTAACTATGGCTACACCTTC
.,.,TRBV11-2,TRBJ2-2,CASSLGAPWGGDTGELFF,TGTGCCAGCAGCTTAGGTGCCCCCTGGGGAGGAGACACCGGGGAGCTGTTTTTT
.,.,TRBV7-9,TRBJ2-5,CASSLENVQETQYF,TGTGCCAGCAGCTTAGAGAATGTCCAAGAGACCCAGTACTTC
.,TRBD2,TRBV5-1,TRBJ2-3,CASSPGLAISTDTQYF,TGCGCCAGCAGCCCGGGACTAGCGATCAGCACAGATACGCAGTATTTT
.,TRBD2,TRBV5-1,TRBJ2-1,CASSLAGYSGGFTYNEQFF,TGCGCCAGCAGCTTGGCCGGGTACAGCGGGGGCTTCACCTACAATGAGCAGTTCTTC
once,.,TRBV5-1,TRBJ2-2,CASSLGGQGTGELFF,TGCGCCAGCAGCTTGGGAGGCCAAGGGACCGGGGAGCTGTTTTTT
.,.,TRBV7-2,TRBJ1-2,CASSYSSPNGYTF,TGTGCCAGCAGCTACAGTTCCCCAAATGGCTACACCTTC
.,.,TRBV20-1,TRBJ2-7,CSASARDEQYF,TGCAGTGCTAGTGCCCGAGACGAGCAGTACTTC
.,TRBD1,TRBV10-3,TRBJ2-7,CAISELGQGYEQYF,TGTGCCATCAGTGAGTTGGGACAGGGATACGAGCAGTACTTC
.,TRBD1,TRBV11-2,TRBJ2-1,CASSSPDRRYNEQFF,TGTGCCAGCAGCTCTCCGGACAGGAGGTACAATGAGCAGTTCTTC
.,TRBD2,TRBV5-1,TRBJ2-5,CASSLEPSGRAGETQYF,TGCGCCAGCAGCTTGGAGCCTAGCGGGAGGGCCGGGGAGACCCAGTACTTC
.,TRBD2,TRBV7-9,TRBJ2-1,CASSFPPGRERGNEQFF,TGTGCCAGCAGCTTTCCCCCCGGGCGGGAGCGTGGGAATGAGCAGTTCTTC
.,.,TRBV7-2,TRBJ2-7,CASSVLSGTYEQYF,TGTGCCAGCAGCGTCCTTAGCGGAACGTACGAGCAGTACTTC
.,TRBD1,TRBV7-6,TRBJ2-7,CASSLGAGGAGLYF,TGTGCCAGCAGCTTAGGTGCAGGGGGCGCAGGGCTGTACTTC
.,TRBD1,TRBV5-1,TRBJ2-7,CASSQIRTGGMDEQYF,TGCGCCAGCAGCCAAATCCGGACAGGGGGCATGGACGAGCAGTACTTC
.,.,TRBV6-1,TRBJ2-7,CASSLARITYEQYF,TGTGCCAGCAGTCTAGCGAGAATCACCTACGAGCAGTACTTC
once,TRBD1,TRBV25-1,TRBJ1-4,CASSAAGQGNEKLFF,TGTGCCAGCAGTGCGGCGGGACAGGGAAATGAAAAACTGTTTTTT
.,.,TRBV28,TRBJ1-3,CASSIGPAGTIYF,TGTGCCAGCAGCATCGGGCCTGCTGGCACCATATATTTT